This T cell receptor (beta chain) was retrieved from a study of T-cell reconstitution after alpha-beta-depleted transplantation in children. General observations from the study: T-cell counts and diversity at one year following transplant were attributed mainly to newly produced T cells. About two months after transplant, alpha-beta T cells reportedly came from several hundred expanded graft clones. TCRbeta diversity was high at day 60 in some patients (a result of surviving recipient T cells and thymic progenitors).

The CDR3 has 15 amino acids. Germline V lookup: CDR1 SGHAT, CDR2 FQNNGV. The V gene lost 1 base and the J gene lost 7 bases, with 14 bases spanning the gap. The library targeted TCRbeta and was prepared with unique molecular identifiers. TCRdb analysed the PCR reads with MiXCR anew, one entry per CDR3 protein. The data hold about 980,000 distinct CDR3 sequences, with about 30% observed a single time. Comment on this clonotype: The antigen is not known.

J is TRBJ1-5 and V is TRBV11-2; no clear D. The sample in question was PBMCs, mostly from graft donor cells, obtained 360 days after TCRalphabeta/CD19-depleted stem cell transplant. The TCR comes from a boy in the first two years of life who had a stem cell transplant for SCID, so the T cells may come from the graft donor. CDR3 protein: CASSLGPGGGQPQHF. CDR3 sequence (DNA): TGTGCCAGCAGCTTAGGCCCGGGAGGAGGACAGCCCCAGCATTTT.